A single sample gave rise to the 8 T cell receptor beta chains below, sequenced in a study of T cell clusters in autoimmune cytopenias. Each sample's input was around 270 ng genomic DNA, some 40,000 genome equivalents. TRB was amplified by touch-down multiplex PCR, primer pools A and B combined. TCRdb reprocessed the multiplex PCR reads; each CDR3 protein has one entry and no DNA is given. The repertoire table contains 9,500 to 11,000 distinct CDR3 sequences. A further study also used this sample, focusing on T cell repertoires in aging, cancer and after chemotherapy.

The specimen was peripheral blood. The receptors here all came from a human donor in good health.

The chain carries TRBV24-1 and TRBJ2-5; there is no DNA to check the TCRdb D call of TRBD1. The CDR3 runs to 12 residues. The V gene's germline CDR1 is KGHDR and CDR2 SFDVKD. The chain's CDR3 is CATSGQGETQYF.

The rearrangement uses TRBV6-6 and TRBJ1-4; the TCRdb D gene call, TRBD1, has no DNA to confirm it. The CDR3 has 14 amino acids. The germline V gene has CDR1 MNHNY and CDR2 SVGAGI (reference sequence). The CDR3 protein is CASRWQGANEKLFF.

This clonotype is classed as medium-sized by frequency. The chain joins TRBV6-1 to TRBJ2-7; TCRdb proposes TRBD1, but this gene call is untestable without DNA. Germline values: CDR1 MNHNS, CDR2 SASEGT. The CDR3 contains 15 residues. The CDR3 loop reads CASSEQGNWGYEQYF.

This clonotype is identified as medium-sized from frequency. The CDR3 sequence is CSVDAQPDTQYF. J is TRBJ2-3 and V is TRBV29-1; as DNA is missing, the TRBD1 call by TCRdb cannot be tested. The CDR3 sequence is 12 residues long. CDR1 and CDR2 from the germline V gene are SQVTM and ANQGSEA.

This clonotype is called medium-sized based on its frequency. The chain's CDR3 is CASSLVLETGYTF. The rearrangement uses TRBV5-5 and TRBJ1-2. Germline loops: CDR1 SGHKS, CDR2 YYEKEE (reference sequence). The CDR3 is 13 amino acids. Looking up the rest from reference TRBV5-5 and TRBJ1-2 gives the full variable domain: DAGVTQSPTHLIKTRGQQVTLRCSPISGHKSVSWYQQVLGQGPQFIFQYYEKEERGRGNFPDRFSARQFPNYSSELNVNALLLGDSALYLCASSLVLETGYTFGSGTRLTVV.

This sequence joins TRBV28 and TRBJ2-1; with no DNA, the TCRdb D assignment of TRBD2 cannot be verified. The CDR3 contains 15 residues. Germline V CDR1 and CDR2: MDHEN, SYDVKM. CDR3 in amino acids: CASSPRGSGYNEQFF.

The rearrangement joins TRBV28 to TRBJ2-7; the TCRdb call, TRBD1, lacks DNA for checking. Germline CDR1 reads MDHEN; CDR2 reads SYDVKM. The CDR3 sequence is 14 residues long. This chain's CDR3 is CASRSGTGIYEQYF.

Considering frequency, this clonotype is medium-sized. This rearrangement joins TRBV12-3 or TRBV12-4 to TRBJ2-7; TCRdb picks TRBD1, but there is no DNA to check that call. The CDR3 is 13 residues long. CDR3 loop: CASTTTRGYEQYF.